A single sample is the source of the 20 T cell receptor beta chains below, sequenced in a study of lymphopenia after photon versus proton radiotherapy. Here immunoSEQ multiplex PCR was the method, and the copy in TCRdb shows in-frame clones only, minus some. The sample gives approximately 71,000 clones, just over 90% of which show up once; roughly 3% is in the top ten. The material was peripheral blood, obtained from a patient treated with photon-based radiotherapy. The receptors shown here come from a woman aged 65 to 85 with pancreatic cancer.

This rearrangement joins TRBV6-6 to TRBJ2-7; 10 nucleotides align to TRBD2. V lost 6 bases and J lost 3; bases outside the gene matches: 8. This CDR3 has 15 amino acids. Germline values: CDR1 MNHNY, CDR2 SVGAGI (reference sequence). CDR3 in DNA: TGTGCCAGCAGGACGATAGCGGGAGGTGACTACGAGCAGTACTTC. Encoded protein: CASRTIAGGDYEQYF.

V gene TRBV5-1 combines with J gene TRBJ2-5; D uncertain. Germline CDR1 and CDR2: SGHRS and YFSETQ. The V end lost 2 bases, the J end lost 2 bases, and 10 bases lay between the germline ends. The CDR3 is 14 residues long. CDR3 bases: TGCGCCAGCAGCTTACCCAGCCAGCAAGAGACCCAGTACTTC. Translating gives CASSLPSQQETQYF.

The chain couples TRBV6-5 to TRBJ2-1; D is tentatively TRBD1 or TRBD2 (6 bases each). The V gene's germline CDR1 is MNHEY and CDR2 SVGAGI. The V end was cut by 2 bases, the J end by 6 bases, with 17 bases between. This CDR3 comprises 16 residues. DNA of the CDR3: TGTGCCAGCAGTTACGGACCGGGAGCAGGGGCCAATGAGCAGTTCTTC. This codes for CASSYGPGAGANEQFF.

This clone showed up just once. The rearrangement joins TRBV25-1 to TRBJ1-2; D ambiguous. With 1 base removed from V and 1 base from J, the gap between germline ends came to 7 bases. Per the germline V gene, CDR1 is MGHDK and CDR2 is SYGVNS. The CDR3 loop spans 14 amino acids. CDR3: CASSEFKINYGYTF. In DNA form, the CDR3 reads TGTGCCAGCAGTGAATTTAAGATTAACTATGGCTACACCTTC.

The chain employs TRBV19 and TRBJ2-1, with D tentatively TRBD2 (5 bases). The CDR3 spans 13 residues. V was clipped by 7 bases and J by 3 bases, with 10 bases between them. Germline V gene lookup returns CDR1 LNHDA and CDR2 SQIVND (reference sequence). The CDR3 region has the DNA TGTGCCAGTACGCGGGCTGGCTACAATGAGCAGTTCTTC. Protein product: CASTRAGYNEQFF.

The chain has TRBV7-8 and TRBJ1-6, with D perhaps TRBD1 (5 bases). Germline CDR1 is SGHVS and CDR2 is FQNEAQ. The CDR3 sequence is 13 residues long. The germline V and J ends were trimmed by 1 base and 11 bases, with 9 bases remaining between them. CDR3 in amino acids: CASSLVAGAPLHF. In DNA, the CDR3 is TGTGCCAGCAGCTTAGTGGCGGGGGCACCCCTCCACTTT.

The DNA for the CDR3 is TGTGCCAGCAGCTTGGATCTGGGCGAGCAGTACTTC. Translating gives CASSLDLGEQYF. The V gene is TRBV5-4, the J gene TRBJ2-7; D unresolved. CDR1 is SGHNT and CDR2 is YYREEE in the germline V gene (reference sequence). The CDR3 is 12 amino acids. Trimming took 0 bases from V and 6 from J, leaving 7 bases between them. Full variable domain (remainder filled in from reference TRBV5-4 and TRBJ2-7): ETGVTQSPTHLIKTRGQQVTLRCSSQSGHNTVSWYQQALGQGPQFIFQYYREEENGRGNFPPRFSGLQFPNYSSELNVNALELDDSALYLCASSLDLGEQYFGPGTRLTVT.

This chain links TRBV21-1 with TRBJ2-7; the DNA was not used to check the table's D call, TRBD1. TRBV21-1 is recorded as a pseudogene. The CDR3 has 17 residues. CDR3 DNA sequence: TGTGCCAGCCGACAAACACACACAGGGGGAAGGAAGAACGAGCAGTACTTC. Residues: CASRQTHTGGRKNEQYF.

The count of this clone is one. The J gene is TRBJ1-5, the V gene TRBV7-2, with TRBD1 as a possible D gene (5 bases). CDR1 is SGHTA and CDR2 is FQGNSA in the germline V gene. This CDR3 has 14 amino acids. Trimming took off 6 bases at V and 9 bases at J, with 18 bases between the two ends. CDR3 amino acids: CASREGPSSGPQHF. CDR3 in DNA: TGTGCCAGCAGGGAGGGACCGTCGAGTGGGCCCCAGCATTTT.

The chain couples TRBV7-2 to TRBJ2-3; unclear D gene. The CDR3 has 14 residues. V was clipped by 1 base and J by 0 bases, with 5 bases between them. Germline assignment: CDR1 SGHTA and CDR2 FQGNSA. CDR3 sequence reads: CASSLVSSTDTQYF. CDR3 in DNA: TGTGCCAGCAGCTTAGTGTCCAGCACAGATACGCAGTATTTT.

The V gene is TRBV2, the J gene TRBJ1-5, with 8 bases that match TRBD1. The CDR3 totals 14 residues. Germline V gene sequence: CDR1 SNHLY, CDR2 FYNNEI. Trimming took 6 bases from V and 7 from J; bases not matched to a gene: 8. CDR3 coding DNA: TGTGCCAGCAGATCGGACAGGGTTGGGCAGCCCCAGCATTTT. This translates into CASRSDRVGQPQHF.

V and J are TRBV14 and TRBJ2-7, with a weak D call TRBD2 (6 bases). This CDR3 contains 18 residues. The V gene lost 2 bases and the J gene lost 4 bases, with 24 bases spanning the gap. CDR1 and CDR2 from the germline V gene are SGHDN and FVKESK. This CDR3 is CASSQRRAGRDLKYEQYF. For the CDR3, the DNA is TGTGCCAGCAGCCAAAGGCGGGCGGGAAGAGATTTAAAATACGAGCAGTACTTC.

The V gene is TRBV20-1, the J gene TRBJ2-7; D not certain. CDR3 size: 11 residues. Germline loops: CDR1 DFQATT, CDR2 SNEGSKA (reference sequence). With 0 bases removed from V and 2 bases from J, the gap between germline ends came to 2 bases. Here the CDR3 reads CSARDAYEQYF. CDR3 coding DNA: TGCAGTGCTAGAGATGCCTACGAGCAGTACTTC.

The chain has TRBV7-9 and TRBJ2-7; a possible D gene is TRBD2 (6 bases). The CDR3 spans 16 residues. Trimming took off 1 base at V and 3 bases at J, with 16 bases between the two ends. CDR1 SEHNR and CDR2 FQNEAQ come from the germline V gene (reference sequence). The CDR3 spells CASSLEAGSLLYEQYF. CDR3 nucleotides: TGTGCCAGCAGCTTAGAGGCCGGGAGCCTACTCTACGAGCAGTACTTC.

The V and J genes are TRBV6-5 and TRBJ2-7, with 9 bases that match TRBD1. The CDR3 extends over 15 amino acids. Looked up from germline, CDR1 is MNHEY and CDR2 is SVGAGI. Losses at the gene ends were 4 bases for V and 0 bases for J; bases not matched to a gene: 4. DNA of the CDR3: TGTGCCAGCAGTTCCACAGGGGGCAGCTCCTACGAGCAGTACTTC. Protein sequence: CASSSTGGSSYEQYF.

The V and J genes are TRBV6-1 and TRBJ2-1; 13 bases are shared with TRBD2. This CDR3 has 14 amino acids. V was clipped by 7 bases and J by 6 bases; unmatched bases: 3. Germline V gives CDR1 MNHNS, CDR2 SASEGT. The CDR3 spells CASNRLAGGNEQFF. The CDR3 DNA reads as TGTGCCAGCAATCGACTAGCGGGAGGCAATGAGCAGTTCTTC.

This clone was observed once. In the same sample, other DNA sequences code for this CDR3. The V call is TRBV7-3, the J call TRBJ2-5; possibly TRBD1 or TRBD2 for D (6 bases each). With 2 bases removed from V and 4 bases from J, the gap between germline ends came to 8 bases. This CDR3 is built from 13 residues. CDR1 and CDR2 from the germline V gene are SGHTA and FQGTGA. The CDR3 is CASSLGGGETQYF. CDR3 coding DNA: TGTGCCAGCAGCTTAGGAGGGGGAGAGACCCAGTACTTC.

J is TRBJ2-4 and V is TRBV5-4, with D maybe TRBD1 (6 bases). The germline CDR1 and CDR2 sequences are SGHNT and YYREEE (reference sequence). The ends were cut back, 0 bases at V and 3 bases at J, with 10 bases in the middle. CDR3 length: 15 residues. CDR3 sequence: CASSLALDSKNIQYF. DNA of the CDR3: TGTGCCAGCAGCTTGGCCTTGGACAGCAAAAACATTCAGTACTTC.

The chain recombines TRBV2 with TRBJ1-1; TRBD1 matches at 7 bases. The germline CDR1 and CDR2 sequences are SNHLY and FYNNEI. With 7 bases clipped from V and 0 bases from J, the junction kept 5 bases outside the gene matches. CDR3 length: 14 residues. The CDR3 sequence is CASNPQGVNTEAFF. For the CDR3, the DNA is TGTGCCAGCAACCCCCAGGGGGTGAACACTGAAGCTTTCTTT. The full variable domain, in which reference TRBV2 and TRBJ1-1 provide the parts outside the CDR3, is EPEVTQTPSHQVTQMGQEVILRCVPISNHLYFYWYRQILGQKVEFLVSFYNNEISEKSEIFDDQFSVERPDGSNFTLKIRSTKLEDSAMYFCASNPQGVNTEAFFGQGTRLTVV.

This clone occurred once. The CDR3 DNA reads TGTGCCAGCTGCGCTTTGAGGGATGAGCAGTTCTTC. Translating it yields CASCALRDEQFF. This sequence joins TRBV18 and TRBJ2-1; D might be TRBD2 (5 bases). Trimming took 7 bases from V and 8 from J, leaving 12 bases between them. CDR1 KGHSH and CDR2 LQKENI come from the germline V gene. This CDR3 is built from 12 residues.